This T cell receptor beta chain was recovered during a study of OX40 agonist ivuxolimab in advanced cancers. Turning to the overall study: Ivuxolimab was an agonistic, fully human IgG2 monoclonal antibody directed against OX40 (CD134), a costimulatory receptor. A male proportion of 75% to 85% and a mean age of 60 years, ranging from about 23 to 79, were recorded for the dose-escalation cohort. Peripheral TCRbeta sequencing was intended to test whether TCR sequence diversity was altered and clonal T-cell expansion was caused by ivuxolimab. The monotherapy dose-escalation portion (N = 52 patients) of the phase I ivuxolimab trial is reported in the paper. Patients were allowed to have had prior anti-PD-1, anti-PD-L1 or anti-CTLA-4 therapy, and 40% to 45% of the dose-escalation patients had previously received checkpoint inhibitors. Partial responses were achieved by three dose-escalation patients, of whom one had hepatocellular carcinoma and two had cutaneous melanoma. Intravenous ivuxolimab was administered to patients every 2 weeks at six dose levels: 0.01, 0.1, 0.3, 1.5, 3 and 10 mg/kg. Among the roughly 50 dose-escalation patients, around 20 had hepatocellular carcinoma, roughly 15 melanoma, 9 renal cell carcinoma and 9 head and neck cancer. Paper-wide results and their limitations: In the 0.1-3.0 mg/kg groups, partial responders had among the lowest normalized peripheral clonal expansion, particularly in CD8+ T cells. After ivuxolimab, expanded clones were on average more numerous among CD8+ T cells than among CD4+ T cells. Low levels of normalized T-cell clonal expansion were also seen in some patients who did not respond. At doses from 0.1 to 3.0 mg/kg, clonal expansion was seen in both CD4+ and CD8+ blood T cells between baseline and week 6. The antigen specificity of the clonally expanded peripheral T cells was not determined.

To sequence the TCRbeta CDR3 region, genomic DNA was isolated from the sorted cells. TCRbeta CDR3 regions were sequenced using the immunoSEQ Assay. The table comes from immuneACCESS by way of TCRdb, which keeps in-frame sequences with V and J called. Part of the clones is missing from these tables; in studies checked, under half for an unresolved V gene and the rest for unknown reasons. Here the sample has 66,000 or so clones; about 90% occur a single time. The ten largest clones represent 23% of the sample. Patients with a history of autoimmune disease or receiving systemic immunosuppression were excluded from the trial. Peripheral blood for TCR sequencing was drawn from every dose cohort at baseline, at cycle 4 day 1 and at cycle 7 day 1. Samples came from an open-label, multicenter, first-in-human phase I dose-escalation trial of ivuxolimab. Adults with locally advanced or metastatic melanoma, renal cell, hepatocellular, or head and neck squamous cell carcinoma were enrolled in the trial. CD4+ and CD8+ T cells were sorted separately from peripheral blood before TCR sequencing.

Reading from cysteine to phenylalanine, the CDR3 counts 15 amino acids. Only the CDR3 DNA stays, 45 bases, in frame from base 1. V loses 0 bases of germline sequence and J loses 7 bases, and the interval between the two ends is 15 bases. Per the germline V gene (reference sequence), MNHEY is the CDR1 and SMNVEV is the CDR2. A word on this clone: It has no known antigen specificity. Per-base qualities were not stored, and no clone one base away is much larger.

The specimen comprised CD4+ or CD8+ T cells sorted from blood, sampled in a trial of the OX40 agonist ivuxolimab. The V and J segments used are TRBV27 and TRBJ2-5, and the D gene may be TRBD2, 5 bases matching. The receptor was isolated from an adult with an advanced solid tumor such as melanoma, head and neck, liver or kidney cancer. The CDR3 in this case is CASSLSGVQVWTQYF. The nucleotides read TGTGCCAGCAGTTTATCCGGGGTCCAAGTCTGGACCCAGTACTTC.